Listed below are T cell receptor beta chains from one sample, sequenced in a study of blood T cell repertoires in COVID-19. Sequencing used immunoSEQ multiplex PCR; TCRdb keeps in-frame clones, though not all of them. Of approximately 200,000 clones detected, about 88% appear once; the ten largest clones hold under 2.5%. The sequenced sample consisted of peripheral blood. The source of these receptors is a man aged 35-49 years with active or convalescent COVID-19. The CDR3 runs from the conserved cysteine through the conserved F or W. D genes are given only for firm matches. Rows may omit the clone size; those that give it use once, few, many or a size class.

size | J | V | D | DNA | CDR3
NA | TRBJ2-5 | TRBV12-5 | NA | TGTGCTAGTGGTTTGTCGGGAGAGACCCAGTACTTC | CASGLSGETQYF
NA | TRBJ1-2 | TRBV28 | NA | TGTGCCAGCAGTCTAGGACAGAGCTATGGCTACACCTTC | CASSLGQSYGYTF
NA | TRBJ1-5 | TRBV6-1 | NA | TGTGCCAGCAGTGAAACCAGTAATCAGCCCCAGCATTTT | CASSETSNQPQHF
NA | TRBJ2-7 | TRBV7-8 | TRBD2 | TGTGCCAGCAGCTCAGGAGCGGGAGTGAGGTACGAGCAGTACTTC | CASSSGAGVRYEQYF
once | TRBJ1-2 | TRBV28 | TRBD1 | TGTGCCAGCAGTTCAGGGGGAATCAACTATGGCTACACCTTC | CASSSGGINYGYTF
NA | TRBJ2-7 | TRBV5-1 | TRBD1 | TGCGCCAGCATCCTATCACCGGACAGGTTATACGAGCAGTACTTC | CASILSPDRLYEQYF
NA | TRBJ1-1 | TRBV13 | NA | TGTGCCAGCACCCCAGGGGAGAACACTGAAGCTTTCTTT | CASTPGENTEAFF
NA | TRBJ1-2 | TRBV30 | TRBD1 | TGTGCCTGGAGCTTAATATCCCCGGGACAGGGGTGGGGTAACTATGGCTACACCTTC | CAWSLISPGQGWGNYGYTF
once | TRBJ2-5 | TRBV21-1 | NA | TGTGCCAGCAGCGCTGGGACAGGGCGGTCGGAGACCCAGTACTTC | CASSAGTGRSETQYF
NA | TRBJ2-1 | TRBV19 | NA | TGTGCCAGTAGTAGACCCGGGACAAGGGATGAGCAGTTCTTC | CASSRPGTRDEQFF
NA | TRBJ2-7 | TRBV5-1 | NA | TGCGCCAGCAGCTTGGAGAGGCCCTCCTACGAGCAGTACTTC | CASSLERPSYEQYF
NA | TRBJ2-3 | TRBV24-1 | NA | TGTGCCACCAGTGATTCGTTAGGAGGGGGCATAACAGATACGCAGTATTTT | CATSDSLGGGITDTQYF
NA | TRBJ2-7 | TRBV5-4 | TRBD2 | TGTGCCAGCAGCTTGGTAGGTAGCGGGGGGGCCTACGAGCAGTACTTC | CASSLVGSGGAYEQYF
NA | TRBJ1-3 | TRBV9 | TRBD1 | TGTGCCAGCAGCGTCGGCAGGGGGACTGGAAACACCATATATTTT | CASSVGRGTGNTIYF
NA | TRBJ2-7 | TRBV4-1 | NA | TGCGCCAGCAGCCAAGTCAGGGTCTCCCACGAGCAGTACTTC | CASSQVRVSHEQYF
once | TRBJ1-2 | TRBV12-5 | TRBD1 | TGTGCTAGTGGTTTGGGGACAGGGGTTAACTATGGCTACACCTTC | CASGLGTGVNYGYTF
NA | TRBJ1-2 | TRBV7-9 | NA | TGTGCCAGCAGCGCTGGGTCCTCGGCGGATGGCTACACCTTC | CASSAGSSADGYTF
once | TRBJ2-1 | TRBV27 | NA | TGTGCCAGCGCTCCTAGCTCCCCCTACAATGAGCAGTTCTTC | CASAPSSPYNEQFF
NA | TRBJ2-7 | TRBV5-6 | TRBD1 | TGTGCCAGCAGCTTCGGGACAGGGGGGTACGAGCAGTACTTC | CASSFGTGGYEQYF
NA | TRBJ2-3 | TRBV5-1 | NA | TGCGCCAGCAGCACTCTGCGGGGCACAGATACGCAGTATTTT | CASSTLRGTDTQYF
NA | TRBJ1-2 | TRBV4-2 | NA | TGTGCCAGCAGCCAAGAGCACTCTAACTATGGCTACACCTTC | CASSQEHSNYGYTF
NA | TRBJ1-5 | TRBV7-9 | NA | TGTGCCAGCAGCTCAAAAGGACTCGGGTCTAGCAATCAGCCCCAGCATTTT | CASSSKGLGSSNQPQHF
NA | TRBJ2-1 | TRBV4-1 | NA | TGCGCCAGCAGCCACCCCACCGGGACACTAGGCAATGAGCAGTTCTTC | CASSHPTGTLGNEQFF
NA | TRBJ2-3 | TRBV19 | TRBD2 | TGTGCCAGTAGTCTGGGATTAGCGGGAGGGCCCGGCACAGATACGCAGTATTTT | CASSLGLAGGPGTDTQYF
NA | TRBJ2-2 | TRBV2 | TRBD2 | TGTGCCAGCAGTGAAGCGGGGCTAGCGGGGGGTACCGGGGAGCTGTTTTTT | CASSEAGLAGGTGELFF
NA | TRBJ2-7 | TRBV28 | NA | TGTGCCAGCAGACCGGGTCCAACCTACGAGCAGTACTTC | CASRPGPTYEQYF
once | TRBJ2-3 | TRBV13 | TRBD2 | TGTGCCAGCAGCCGTGTACCACTAGCGGGGGACTCAAGCACAGATACGCAGTATTTT | CASSRVPLAGDSSTDTQYF
NA | TRBJ1-5 | TRBV6-1 | TRBD1 | TGTGCCAGCAGTGAACTGGGGACAGGGCATCAGCCCCAGCATTTT | CASSELGTGHQPQHF
NA | TRBJ2-5 | TRBV2 | TRBD1 | TGTGCCAGCAGCAGGGGGCGGTTGGGAGAGACCCAGTACTTC | CASSRGRLGETQYF
NA | TRBJ2-7 | TRBV12-5 | NA | TGTGCTAGTGGTTTGGTCAACTCCTACGAGCAGTACTTC | CASGLVNSYEQYF
NA | TRBJ2-7 | TRBV4-1 | TRBD2 | TGCGCCAGCAGCCAAACTTGGGCGGGACTAGGTTCCTACGAGCAGTACTTC | CASSQTWAGLGSYEQYF
NA | TRBJ2-7 | TRBV10-2 | NA | TGCGCCAGCAGTGAGTCGGGGTGGGGGACTTACGAGCAGTACTTC | CASSESGWGTYEQYF
NA | TRBJ1-2 | TRBV11-2 | TRBD1 | TGTGCCAGCAGCCGGGACAGGGCCGACTATGGCTACACCTTC | CASSRDRADYGYTF
NA | TRBJ1-4 | TRBV7-2 | NA | TGTGCCAGCAGCTTAGGAGGGAGGGTGGGTGAAAAACTGTTTTTT | CASSLGGRVGEKLFF
NA | TRBJ1-5 | TRBV19 | NA | TGTGCCAGTAGTATCCCGGGGGTAAGACAGCCCCAGCATTTT | CASSIPGVRQPQHF
NA | TRBJ1-4 | TRBV27 | TRBD1 | TGTGCCAGCAGCTCCACTGGGACAGGCCTAGAAAAACTGTTTTTT | CASSSTGTGLEKLFF
few | TRBJ1-1 | TRBV29-1 | NA | TGCAGCGTTGAAGACTACCGGGAGGAAGCTTTCTTT | CSVEDYREEAFF
NA | TRBJ1-1 | TRBV29-1 | NA | TGCAGCGTTGTGGCAGGGTCCACTGAAGCTTTCTTT | CSVVAGSTEAFF
once | TRBJ1-1 | TRBV4-1 | NA | TGCGCCAGCAGCCTCTTAGGGGGGGCGGAGAAGGGCACTGAAGCTTTCTTT | CASSLLGGAEKGTEAFF
once | TRBJ2-5 | TRBV28 | NA | TGTGCCAGCAGTTTATCTCGGGTACAAGAGACCCAGTACTTC | CASSLSRVQETQYF
few | TRBJ1-2 | TRBV23-1 | TRBD1 | TGCGCCAGCAGTCAATCGAAGGGACAGGGCAAAGGCTACACCTTC | CASSQSKGQGKGYTF
NA | TRBJ2-2 | TRBV19 | TRBD1 | TGTGCCAGTAGCCGGAAGCGGGACAGGGGGCCCGGGGAGCTGTTTTTT | CASSRKRDRGPGELFF
NA | TRBJ1-1 | TRBV27 | NA | TGTGCCAGCAGTTTTCCCCGAGGTGAGGCTTTCTTT | CASSFPRGEAFF
NA | TRBJ1-2 | TRBV5-6 | TRBD1 | TGTGCCTTCTCCGGAGGGGGCAACTATGGCTACACCTTC | CAFSGGGNYGYTF
NA | TRBJ1-5 | TRBV19 | NA | TGTGCCAGTAGTAGAGGGCCAGGGACTACCAATCAGCCCCAGCATTTT | CASSRGPGTTNQPQHF
NA | TRBJ1-2 | TRBV27 | NA | TGTGCCAGCAGTTTTTACGATACTGGGAGTGGCTACACCTTC | CASSFYDTGSGYTF
NA | TRBJ1-6 | TRBV15 | TRBD1 | TGTGCCACCAGCAGAGATAGGGACAGTAATTCACCCCTCCACTTT | CATSRDRDSNSPLHF
NA | TRBJ1-6 | TRBV4-1 | NA | TGCGCCAGCAGCCAAGACGGCGGGGCCCCCTATAATTCACCCCTCCACTTT | CASSQDGGAPYNSPLHF
NA | TRBJ1-5 | TRBV2 | NA | TGTGCCAGCAGTGATTGGGGGGGGCGGCGGAATCAGCCCCAGCATTTT | CASSDWGGRRNQPQHF
NA | TRBJ2-3 | TRBV5-5 | TRBD2 | TGTGCCAGCACCCTTTCCTTCCCGCGGGGGGGCCGTACAGATACGCAGTATTTT | CASTLSFPRGGRTDTQYF
NA | TRBJ2-1 | TRBV5-6 | NA | TGTGCCAGCAGCCCGGGAGCGGAGCAGTTCTTC | CASSPGAEQFF
NA | TRBJ2-6 | TRBV18 | TRBD1 | TGTGCCAGCTCACCCCGGACAGGGCCCCTATCTGGGGCCAACGTCCTGACTTTC | CASSPRTGPLSGANVLTF
NA | TRBJ2-1 | TRBV18 | NA | TGTGCCAGCTCACCATCAGCTAGCGAGTACAATGAGCAGTTCTTC | CASSPSASEYNEQFF
once | TRBJ1-1 | TRBV19 | NA | TGTGCCAGTAGTATGAGACAGGCCCCTACTTTCACTGAAGCTTTCTTT | CASSMRQAPTFTEAFF
NA | TRBJ1-2 | TRBV24-1 | NA | TGTGCCACCAGTGATTTCAGGCGATCCAGAGGCTACACCTTC | CATSDFRRSRGYTF